A selection of T cell receptor beta chains follows, all from one sample in a study of CD8+ T cells in alopecia areata. Clones were read by immunoSEQ multiplex PCR, and TCRdb kept only the in-frame ones, dropping some. The sample includes 170,000 or so clones, around 58% of them seen just once. The source material was CD8+ T cells sorted from blood, sampled at week 24, from a patient treated with tofacitinib. The receptors here all came from a human donor with alopecia areata. Each CDR3 is given with its conserved first and last residue. D genes are given only for firm matches. Size values are once, few and many counts, or a class for expanded clones, and some rows have none.

d_gene	abundance	v_gene	j_gene	CDR3nt	CDR3aa
TRBD1	NA	TRBV30	TRBJ2-5	TGTGCCTGGCAGGGACAGGGGGAGACCCAGTACTTC	CAWQGQGETQYF
TRBD1	NA	TRBV7-6	TRBJ2-3	TGTGCCAGCAGCGATGGACAGGGGGCCACAGATACGCAGTATTTT	CASSDGQGATDTQYF
NA	few	TRBV29-1	TRBJ1-1	TGCAGCTGTCGTTTGAACACTGAAGCTTTCTTT	CSCRLNTEAFF
TRBD1	NA	TRBV2	TRBJ2-5	TGTGCCAGCAGTCGCCGGACAGGGGGGTTCCAAGAGACCCAGTACTTC	CASSRRTGGFQETQYF
NA	few	TRBV21-1	TRBJ1-1	TGTGCCAGCAGGTTACTGGGCGGATTCCGCCCGGGGAACACTGAAGCTTTCTTT	CASRLLGGFRPGNTEAFF
NA	NA	TRBV5-6	TRBJ1-1	TGTGCCAGCAGCTTTTACAGGGAGCGGAACACTGAAGCTTTCTTT	CASSFYRERNTEAFF
TRBD2	NA	TRBV5-1	TRBJ2-3	TGCGCCAGCAGCTCCACCCCAGGACTAGCGCACACAGATACGCAGTATTTT	CASSSTPGLAHTDTQYF
NA	few	TRBV9	TRBJ1-1	TGTGCCAGCAGCGCAAATGGAGGTTATACTGAAGCTTTCTTT	CASSANGGYTEAFF
TRBD2	NA	TRBV14	TRBJ2-5	TGTGCCAGCAGCCAGGCTAGCGGATCGGAGACCCAGTACTTC	CASSQASGSETQYF
NA	few	TRBV7-8	TRBJ2-1	TGTGCCAGCAGCTTTCTGGTAGTTTCAGAGTACAATGAGCAGTTCTTC	CASSFLVVSEYNEQFF
TRBD1	few	TRBV19	TRBJ2-3	TGTGCCAGTAGTACCTTACCCGGGACAGCCCAAACAGATACGCAGTATTTT	CASSTLPGTAQTDTQYF
NA	NA	TRBV14	TRBJ1-2	TGTGCCAGCAGCCAAGAATCGGGGGCGTATGGCTACACCTTC	CASSQESGAYGYTF
NA	NA	TRBV7-9	TRBJ2-7	TGTGCCAGCAGCCCCAAGGGGGTTTCGAGGGAGCAGTACTTC	CASSPKGVSREQYF
NA	NA	TRBV29-1	TRBJ2-1	TGCAGCGCCCTTGAGGTGGGGGTAGAGGTACATCAGCAGTTCTTC	CSALEVGVEVHQQFF
NA	NA	TRBV4-1	TRBJ1-3	TGCGCCAGCAGCCAACACCTGCGTGGGCACTCTGGAAACACCATATATTTT	CASSQHLRGHSGNTIYF
NA	NA	TRBV7-6	TRBJ2-7	TGTGCCAGCAGCTTACGGACTGGTGGGGTCGAGCAGTACTTC	CASSLRTGGVEQYF
TRBD1	NA	TRBV10-3	TRBJ2-5	TGTGCCATCAGTACAATCGGGACAGGGTCCGAGGCCCAGTACTTC	CAISTIGTGSEAQYF
NA	NA	TRBV14	TRBJ1-1	TGTGCCAGCAGCCATGGGACAGAAGCTTTCTTT	CASSHGTEAFF
NA	NA	TRBV5-6	TRBJ1-5	TGTGCCAGCAGCTTGGGACAGTCCAATCAGCCCCAGCATTTT	CASSLGQSNQPQHF
NA	NA	TRBV2	TRBJ2-1	TGTGCCAGCAGTGAAGGAGGGACGGGGTTCTACAATGAGCAGTTCTTC	CASSEGGTGFYNEQFF
NA	NA	TRBV5-1	TRBJ2-5	TGCGCCAGCAACACAGGGGAGACCCAGTACTTC	CASNTGETQYF
TRBD2	few	TRBV4-1	TRBJ2-7	TGCGCCAGCAGCCACCAAACTAGCGGACCCTCCTACGAGCAGTACTTC	CASSHQTSGPSYEQYF
NA	NA	TRBV7-3	TRBJ1-1	TGTGCCAGCAGCCCTACAGGGAACACTGAAGCTTTCTTT	CASSPTGNTEAFF
NA	NA	TRBV6-5	TRBJ2-7	TGTGCCAGCAGTTACTCAGACAGGCCATCCAGGAACTTC	CASSYSDRPSRNF
TRBD1	NA	TRBV7-2	TRBJ2-2	TGTGCCACTGCAGGACAGGTTGCGAACACCGGGGAGCTGTTTTTT	CATAGQVANTGELFF
TRBD2	once	TRBV2	TRBJ2-1	TGTGCCAGCAGTGATACTAGCGGGGGCCGCTACAATGAGCAGTTCTTC	CASSDTSGGRYNEQFF
NA	NA	TRBV5-1	TRBJ2-1	TGCGCCAGCAGCTTGGAAGGCGAACCATACAATGAGCAGTTCTTC	CASSLEGEPYNEQFF
NA	NA	TRBV13	TRBJ2-2	TGTGCCAGCAGCTCTCGGTCCCGGACAGAAACTAACACCGGGGAGCTGTTTTTT	CASSSRSRTETNTGELFF
NA	NA	TRBV4-1	TRBJ2-1	TGCGCCAGCAGGGGGGTCTACAATGAGCAGTTCTTC	CASRGVYNEQFF
TRBD1	NA	TRBV13	TRBJ2-7	TGTGCCAGCAGCTCCCGGGACAGTTCTGACGAGCAGTACTTC	CASSSRDSSDEQYF
NA	NA	TRBV5-1	TRBJ2-3	TGCGCCAGCAGCTTTGACACCCCCACGGGGACAGATACGCAGTATTTT	CASSFDTPTGTDTQYF
TRBD1	NA	TRBV5-4	TRBJ2-1	TGTGCCAGCAGCTGGACAGGGGGCGAGAAGGATGAGCAGTTCTTC	CASSWTGGEKDEQFF
NA	NA	TRBV27	TRBJ2-5	TGTGCCAGCAGTTTGGAGGGGGGGCCTAAAGAGACCCAGTACTTC	CASSLEGGPKETQYF
NA	NA	TRBV30	TRBJ2-7	TGTGCCTGGAGTCTAGGGGACCAGTACGAGCAGTACTTC	CAWSLGDQYEQYF
NA	NA	TRBV7-9	TRBJ2-1	TGTGCCAGCAGCTCGAGAGCAAGGGAGAGCTCCTACAATGAGCAGTTCTTC	CASSSRARESSYNEQFF
NA	NA	TRBV20-1	TRBJ1-2	TGCAGTGCTCCCGCCTGGGATGGCTACACCTTC	CSAPAWDGYTF
TRBD2	few	TRBV13	TRBJ2-7	TGTGCCAGCAGCTTCAGACTAGCGGGGGGGCTCGAGCAGTACTTC	CASSFRLAGGLEQYF
NA	few	TRBV5-6	TRBJ1-2	TGTGCCAGCAGCTTAGGTGGGACGGATGGCTACACCTTC	CASSLGGTDGYTF
NA	NA	TRBV13	TRBJ2-1	TGTGCCAGCAGCTCAGGGAGGAATGAGCAGTTCTTC	CASSSGRNEQFF
NA	few	TRBV30	TRBJ1-1	TGTGCCTGGAGTGAAGAACCCACTGAAGCTTTCTTT	CAWSEEPTEAFF
TRBD1	NA	TRBV9	TRBJ2-5	TGTGCCAGCCAGGGGGTCCAAGAGACCCAGTACTTC	CASQGVQETQYF
NA	NA	TRBV5-1	TRBJ2-1	TGCGCCAGCAGCTTAGCCCCGGGACGGATTGGACGAGAGCAGTTCTTC	CASSLAPGRIGREQFF
NA	NA	TRBV21-1	TRBJ2-7	TGTGCCAGCAGCAACCCCGAACTAGCGGGGCCAATTTCCTACGAGCAGTACTTC	CASSNPELAGPISYEQYF
TRBD2	NA	TRBV13	TRBJ2-3	TGTGCCAGCAGCACCCAGCGGGGGCGGGATACGCAGTATTTT	CASSTQRGRDTQYF
NA	few	TRBV15	TRBJ2-1	TGTGCCACCAGCCTACAGGGAGGGGGTTACAATGAGCAGTTCTTC	CATSLQGGGYNEQFF
NA	NA	TRBV13	TRBJ1-6	TGTGCCAGCAGCTTAGGGATTTCAGAGACTTATAATTCACCCCTCCACTTT	CASSLGISETYNSPLHF
TRBD1	NA	TRBV9	TRBJ1-2	TGTGCCAGCAGCGTAGCGGACAGGGGGCTTCGGGGCTACACCTTC	CASSVADRGLRGYTF
TRBD1	once	TRBV4-1	TRBJ2-5	TGCGCCAGCAGCCCCCCCGGGACAGAAGAGACCCAGTACTTC	CASSPPGTEETQYF
NA	NA	TRBV27	TRBJ2-1	TGTGCCAGCGCCGAACTTTCCCCCAATGAGCAGTTCTTC	CASAELSPNEQFF
NA	NA	TRBV7-9	TRBJ1-6	TGTGCCACCGGGGCGGCCTTTAATTCACCCCTCCACTTT	CATGAAFNSPLHF
NA	NA	TRBV29-1	TRBJ2-1	TGCAGCGTTGGTGGGGGTCCAGAACTTTACAATGAGCAGTTCTTC	CSVGGGPELYNEQFF
NA	NA	TRBV19	TRBJ1-5	TGTGCCAGTAGTATCGCCGTATTAGGTCAGCCCCAGCATTTT	CASSIAVLGQPQHF
NA	NA	TRBV27	TRBJ1-2	TGTGCCAGCAGTGGTGACTTACCCTATGGCTACACCTTC	CASSGDLPYGYTF